This T cell receptor (beta chain) was retrieved from a study of T cells in Graves' hyperthyroidism and ophthalmopathy. The CDR3 regions of TCR beta were amplified from RNA transcripts. Initially, a first-round RT-PCR of the TCR CDR3 employed the HTBI primer set. TCRdb passed the multiplex PCR reads through MiXCR, listing each CDR3 protein once. Here the sample spans 500,000 to 600,000 distinct CDR3 sequences, roughly 46% being singletons. The germline gives CDR1 MGHRA, CDR2 YSYEKL. The CDR3 extends over 14 amino acids. Trimming left V 4 bases short and J 0 bases short, with 9 bases between. Note on this clonotype: This sequence may be a read error, since a much larger clone differs from it by one base.

The chain couples TRBV4-1 to TRBJ1-1; D is ambiguous. Sequenced material: peripheral blood or thyroid tissue (not recorded which). This sequence was found in an adult woman with Graves' disease, either hyperthyroidism or ophthalmopathy (not recorded which). DNA of the CDR3: TGCGCCAGCAGCCCAGATCCGTTGAACACTGAAGCTTTCTTT. It specifies CASSPDPLNTEAFF.